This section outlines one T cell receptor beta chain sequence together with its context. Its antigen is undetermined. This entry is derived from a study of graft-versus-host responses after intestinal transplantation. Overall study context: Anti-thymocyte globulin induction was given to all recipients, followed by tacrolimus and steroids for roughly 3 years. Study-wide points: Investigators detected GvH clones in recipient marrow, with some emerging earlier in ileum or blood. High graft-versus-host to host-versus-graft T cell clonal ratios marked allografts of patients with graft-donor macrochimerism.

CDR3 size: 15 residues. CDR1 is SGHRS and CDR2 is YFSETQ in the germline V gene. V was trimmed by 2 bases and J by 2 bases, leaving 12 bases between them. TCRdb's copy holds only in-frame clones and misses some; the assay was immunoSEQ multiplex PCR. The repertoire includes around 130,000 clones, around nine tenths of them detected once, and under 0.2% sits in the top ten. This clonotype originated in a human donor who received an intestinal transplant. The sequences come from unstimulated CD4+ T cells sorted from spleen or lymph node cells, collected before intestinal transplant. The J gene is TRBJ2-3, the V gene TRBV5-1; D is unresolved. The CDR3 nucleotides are TGCGCCAGCAGCTTTTCAGACCCTAACACAGATACGCAGTATTTT. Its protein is CASSFSDPNTDTQYF.